The clone carrying this T cell receptor (beta chain) has ten or more counts. Germline lookup yields CDR1 SEHNR and CDR2 FQNEAQ (reference sequence). This CDR3 spans 16 amino acids. V gave up 7 bases and J gave up 2 bases, with 19 bases separating them. These data are taken from a study of molecular identifiers for immune sequencing clone quantification. TCRdb reprocessed the PCR reads with MiXCR, giving one entry per CDR3 protein. The sample has about 640,000 distinct CDR3 sequences; around 20% are singletons. This chain links TRBV7-9 with TRBJ2-3; maybe TRBD2 (5 bases). Input material: naive CD8+ T cells from blood, with Jurkat cell RNA spiked in. Subset meaning: FACS-sorted CD8+CD4-CCR7+CD45RA+ naive T cells. This sequence was found in a human donor in good health. Some libraries in this study had Jurkat cell RNA spiked in. Here the CDR3 DNA reads TGTGCCAGCAACATTTACTCCCTAGCCAACACAGATACGCAGTATTTT. Translated, it gives CASNIYSLANTDTQYF.